Listed below are T cell receptor beta chains from one sample, sequenced in a study of vaccination and CD4 T cells after COVID-19. No antigen has been assigned to these receptors. A single record per CDR3 protein comes from TCRdb applying MiXCR to the PCR reads. The sample includes 9,500 to 15,000 distinct CDR3 sequences, about 53% of them seen just once. The sequencing input was CD4+ T cells from blood, cultured in vitro. The receptors originated from a human donor who had recovered from COVID-19. Each CDR3 is given with its conserved first and last residue. Only some rows state a clone size, as once, few, many or a class for expanded clones.

v_gene,abundance,CDR3aa
TRBV20-1,.,CSARSDSGRAYEQYF
TRBV15,few,CATSRDQEGAPGYTF
TRBV18,few,CASSPRPGGGGTQYF
TRBV20-1,few,CSARGGGQPQHF
TRBV20-1,once,CSANLGLAGGPHEQYF
TRBV20-1,few,CSAKQGAYEQYF
TRBV27,.,CASSFRDTLPQHF
TRBV9,.,CASSVVGPGQRTEAFF
TRBV2,.,CASRRQTTVYGYTF
TRBV5-1,once,CASSLGKTSGSTDTQYF
TRBV6-1,once,CASGWALETQYF
TRBV14,.,CASSLPNSHEQYF
TRBV28,few,CASKVGGGVQYF
TRBV2,.,CASSVVDRKQPQHF
TRBV19,few,CASSKGRDGSEQYF
TRBV14,.,CASSQDRGNTGELFF
TRBV29-1,.,CSVWTGFNYGYTF
TRBV7-9,.,CASSPAVGGYRSGELFF
TRBV5-8,.,CASRRYRGGITDTQYF
TRBV4-2,.,CASSQEEGVVNIQYF
TRBV2,.,CASSGGFSYNEQFF
TRBV20-1,few,CSARVVAGGNYGYTF
TRBV28,.,CASSFARGSFDSPLHF
TRBV5-1,few,CASSDLRGQETQYF
TRBV7-3,.,CASSHTTGARSDTQYF
TRBV10-3,.,CAISSREETQYF
TRBV2,.,CASSVLSGRTSNQPQHF
TRBV6-5,.,CASSSPLSGREETQYF
TRBV6-1,few,CASSEIRSSNTDTQYF
TRBV20-1,.,CSARKRDSSYEQYF
TRBV6-1,few,CASSPRDRTYEQYF
TRBV12-3/TRBV12-4,.,CASSLRSGVHYEQYF
TRBV7-2,few,CASSLEGSDGTQYF
TRBV20-1,few,CSAQQGADTEAFF
TRBV11-2,.,CASSRGGGASDTQYF
TRBV6-5,.,CASSYPAGGNNEQFF
TRBV2,.,CANSEAGVTTYEQYF
TRBV11-3,.,CASSLTSDTQYF
TRBV6-1,few,CASSDPPSGITGELFF
TRBV6-5,.,CASSYSPGGRETQYF